The T cell receptor beta chain described here comes from a study of CDR3 diversity in severe acne (dated by TCRdb to 2018 to 2020). The CDR3 starts with the cysteine, ends with the phenylalanine, and has 14 residues. Only the CDR3 part of the read is kept: 42 bases, read in frame from the first base. CDR1 and CDR2 were assigned from the germline V gene as MNHEY and SVGAGI. Trimming takes 3 bases from V and 2 bases from J, and the germline ends sit 10 bases apart. Library preparation used PCR. The instrument was an Illumina HiSeq 2000. TCRdb itself trimmed the public reads at Q25 with fastp, ran MiXCR and retained productive beta chains. Each entry merges the rows of one CDR3 protein and shows their most common DNA and genes. Counted in this sample were more than 70,000 distinct CDR3 sequences; roughly half of them appeared once. Of the sample, roughly 9.1% is held by the ten largest clones. Worth noting for this clonotype: Its antigen remains unidentified. There are no base qualities to consult, and no much larger clone falls within one base.

The TCR comes from a male donor in good health, serving as a control. The chain employs TRBV6-5 and TRBJ1-2; no D gene call is confident. Specimen: blood. The nucleotides are TGTGCCAGCAGTTATGTAGGGCAGAACTATGGCTACACCTTC. This is translated as CASSYVGQNYGYTF.